This T cell receptor (beta chain) was recorded in a study of blood T cell repertoires in COVID-19. About the study: There were acute and convalescent COVID-19 samples, and they came from the United States, Italy and Spain.

This table comes from immunoSEQ multiplex PCR, and its TCRdb copy is limited to in-frame clones, with some not included. Seen here are around 110,000 clones, about four fifths observed once, and the top ten hold about 4.2%. The sample holds a few counts of this clone. Trimming removed 2 bases at V and 8 bases at J, with 14 bases between. The CDR3 runs to 14 residues. Germline lookup yields CDR1 SGDLS and CDR2 YYNGEE. Sample: peripheral blood. The clonotype was recovered from a woman between 65 and 79 years old with acute or convalescent COVID-19. J is TRBJ2-4 and V is TRBV9; D perhaps matches TRBD2 (6 bases). DNA of the CDR3: TGTGCCAGCAGCGTGCGCGGGAATTGGGACATTCAGTACTTC. This sequence encodes CASSVRGNWDIQYF.